This T cell receptor (beta chain) was observed in a study of CD8+CD57+ T cells in acquired aplastic anemia. The overall study: Mean yield of DNA from sorted CD4+ and CD8+ cells was 3 to 3.5 ug. General study results and limits: Over 25 CD8+ CDR3 sequences occurred in both the patients and the controls.

The TCR beta profiling, which covered VDJ combination and CDR3 sequence, was carried out using genomic DNA as the template. TCRdb processed the reads anew with MiXCR; each CDR3 protein has one entry. This sample has about 68,000 distinct CDR3 sequences, with roughly 50% found just once. Regarding this clonotype: Its antigen remains unknown.

Sequencing was performed on sorted CD4+, CD8+, or CD8+CD57+ T cells (not recorded which) from PBMCs. This TCR was sampled from a human donor in good health, serving as a control.

This chain's CDR3 is CASSLAAYRGNRETQYF. CDR3 coding DNA: TGTGCCAGCAGCTTAGCGGCATACAGGGGGAATAGAGAGACCCAGTACTTC. The rearrangement uses TRBV7-8 and TRBJ2-5; the match to TRBD1 covers 8 bases. Trimming at V came to 0 bases and at J to 4 bases, leaving 10 bases not matched to a gene. Germline V gene sequence: CDR1 SGHVS, CDR2 FQNEAQ. The CDR3 runs 17 residues.